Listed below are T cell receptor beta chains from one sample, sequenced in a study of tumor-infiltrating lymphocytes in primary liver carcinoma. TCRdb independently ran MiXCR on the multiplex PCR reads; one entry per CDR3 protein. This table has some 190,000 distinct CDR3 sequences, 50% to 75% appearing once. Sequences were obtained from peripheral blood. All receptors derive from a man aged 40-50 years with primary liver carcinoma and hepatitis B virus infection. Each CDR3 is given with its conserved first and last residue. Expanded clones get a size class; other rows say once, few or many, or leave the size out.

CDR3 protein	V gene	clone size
CASSYSRTTGELFF	TRBV6-5	NA
CSVVLRVGTEAFF	TRBV29-1	many
CSARQSSYNEQFF	TRBV29-1	NA
CASSLDGYTEAFF	TRBV7-9	NA
CASSLRGGGTGELFF	TRBV28	NA
CASSPRLAGELFF	TRBV12-3/TRBV12-4	NA
CASSRDTYNSPLHF	TRBV6-6	few
CASSFPQGYRNEQFF	TRBV13	NA
CASSLRPGDRNEQYF	TRBV5-5	NA
CASSQNPGQNEQFF	TRBV4-1	few
CASSQARALEQYF	TRBV5-1	NA
CASSRSPTDDTQYF	TRBV6-5	NA
CAPGARRVGGYNEQFF	TRBV10-3	NA
CASSLLQGDTQYF	TRBV7-9	NA
CASTTSHNEQFF	TRBV7-9	NA
CASSQPGQSYEQYF	TRBV4-1	NA
CASRPGTGGYKEQFF	TRBV28	NA
CASFTPVLNFYEQYF	TRBV6-2/TRBV6-3	NA
CASSLTGHQNTEAFF	TRBV12-3/TRBV12-4	NA
CASSLVGGADTQYF	TRBV5-5	NA
CASSPRLAGDNEQFF	TRBV7-9	many
CSGQGAGGNTIYF	TRBV29-1	NA
CASSPEGGTGGLYTEAFF	TRBV11-2	once
CASSLAGALGTEAFF	TRBV5-4	few
CASRNDRSGNTIYF	TRBV6-2/TRBV6-3	NA
CASSPRPEELFF	TRBV14	NA
CASSLLGQGPGTPLHF	TRBV28	NA
CSVTSPNEQFF	TRBV29-1	NA
CASSTYTDFNYGYTF	TRBV11-2	many
CASKGLADTDTQYF	TRBV7-9	NA